A selection of T cell receptor beta chains follows, all from one sample in a study of early T cells in non-severe SARS-CoV-2 infection. Via MiXCR, TCRdb re-called the 5' RACE reads, giving one row per CDR3 protein. The table lists some 78,000 distinct CDR3 sequences, under 15% of them singletons, with roughly 5.5% in the top ten. Sequencing input: whole blood. These receptor sequences come from an adult who was a healthcare worker with PCR-confirmed SARS-CoV-2 infection or an uninfected control (not recorded which). Both conserved end residues are trimmed from each CDR3. A D gene is named only where the DNA matches it firmly. Not every row has a clone size; where given, it reads once, few, many or a size class.

size: few
D: NA
V: TRBV6-2/TRBV6-3
CDR3: ASSTRTEYSNQPQH

size: NA
D: TRBD2
V: TRBV25-1
CDR3: ASSETSASGQETQY

size: few
D: NA
V: TRBV4-1
CDR3: ASSQEGRVLMNTEAF

size: NA
D: NA
V: TRBV29-1
CDR3: SVDPANTEAF

size: few
D: NA
V: TRBV3-1
CDR3: ASSPLGAISYEQY

size: few
D: TRBD1
V: TRBV5-1
CDR3: ASSLPGGQPQH

size: few
D: TRBD2
V: TRBV2
CDR3: ASTPRGGLDTQY

size: few
D: NA
V: TRBV7-9
CDR3: ASSDDRNEKLF

size: many
D: NA
V: TRBV7-2
CDR3: ASSLGSQTNQPQH

size: once
D: NA
V: TRBV9
CDR3: ASSVGGNYGYT

size: few
D: TRBD2
V: TRBV6-2/TRBV6-3
CDR3: ASSTRASGSSPDTQY

size: NA
D: NA
V: TRBV12-3/TRBV12-4
CDR3: ASSLLTGIDEQF

size: NA
D: NA
V: TRBV20-1
CDR3: SAINSRGNSPLH

size: few
D: NA
V: TRBV12-3/TRBV12-4
CDR3: ASSRGLTWQPQH

size: once
D: TRBD1
V: TRBV5-1
CDR3: ASSLGQGLQETQY

size: many
D: NA
V: TRBV5-1
CDR3: ASSFDGYTEAF

size: many
D: NA
V: TRBV6-5
CDR3: ASSYSTNYEQY

size: NA
D: NA
V: TRBV30
CDR3: AWSVGGRLDGYT

size: NA
D: NA
V: TRBV29-1
CDR3: SGSVAYEQY

size: NA
D: TRBD1
V: TRBV7-8
CDR3: ASSHRIPDREHMTQY

size: NA
D: NA
V: TRBV7-2
CDR3: ASSSSTYDYGYT

size: NA
D: NA
V: TRBV11-2
CDR3: ASTGSFRGEEQY

size: few
D: NA
V: TRBV18
CDR3: ASSPPSQRSNEQF

size: few
D: NA
V: TRBV5-1
CDR3: ASSLAGTETQY

size: NA
D: TRBD1
V: TRBV5-4
CDR3: ASIDREEMGEQF

size: few
D: NA
V: TRBV3-1
CDR3: ASSLRGASNEKLF

size: few
D: NA
V: TRBV24-1
CDR3: ATSASGGGQETQY

size: few
D: TRBD2
V: TRBV28
CDR3: ASSSPSGIETQY

size: NA
D: NA
V: TRBV4-2
CDR3: ASTSTGETQY

size: many
D: NA
V: TRBV18
CDR3: ASSPQVGGRYNSPLH

size: NA
D: NA
V: TRBV4-1
CDR3: ASSQPSMGAANTGELF

size: NA
D: TRBD1
V: TRBV30
CDR3: AWSLLGTGGYEQY

size: NA
D: NA
V: TRBV5-4
CDR3: ASNQVLGQSPTDTQY

size: few
D: NA
V: TRBV28
CDR3: ASSLPPRGSPLH

size: NA
D: NA
V: TRBV4-1
CDR3: ASSQEGGLNTEAF

size: once
D: TRBD1
V: TRBV3-1
CDR3: ASSRRVGGREKLF

size: many
D: TRBD1
V: TRBV5-4
CDR3: ASSLDRGGTEAF